This T cell receptor beta chain emerged from a study of OX40 agonist ivuxolimab in advanced cancers. Study at large: Under the entry rules, prior anti-PD-1, anti-PD-L1 or anti-CTLA-4 therapy was allowed, and around 36% had some.

Sequencing used immunoSEQ multiplex PCR; TCRdb keeps in-frame clones, though not all of them. The sample consists of tens of thousands of clones, 85% of them appearing once. Study outcomes and limitations: Circulating CD4+ and CD8+ T cells showed clonal expansion by week 6 at 0.1 to 3.0 mg/kg. On average, a greater number of expanded clones characterised CD8+ T cells relative to CD4+.

Autoimmune disease history or systemic immunosuppression meant exclusion. The CDR3 totals 13 residues. V lost 5 bases to trimming and J lost 6 bases, with 13 bases between them. Germline values: CDR1 SGHDN, CDR2 FVKESK. As to this clone: Its antigen is currently unknown.

This chain joins TRBV14 and TRBJ1-1; D uncertain. This specimen was CD4+ or CD8+ T cells sorted from blood, taken in a trial of the OX40 agonist ivuxolimab. The sequence derives from an adult with an advanced solid tumor such as melanoma, head and neck, liver or kidney cancer. The CDR3 region has the DNA TGTGCCAGCAGCAAAGTAGGAAGCTCTGAAGCTTTCTTT. Protein product: CASSKVGSSEAFF. The full variable domain, rest sourced from reference TRBV14 and TRBJ1-1, is EAGVTQFPSHSVIEKGQTVTLRCDPISGHDNLYWYRRVMGKEIKFLLHFVKESKQDESGMPNNRFLAERTGGTYSTLKVQPAELEDSGVYFCASSKVGSSEAFFGQGTRLTVV.